This T cell receptor beta chain is drawn from a study of monozygotic twins with inflammatory bowel disease. Study-wide findings and caveats: Other individuals had fewer clonotypes in common with IBD patients than with healthy twins, especially with disease activity. Healthy co-twins, by inverse Simpson, had higher TCRbeta diversity than their siblings with IBD.

Germline V CDR1 and CDR2: SGHNT, YYREEE (reference sequence). The CDR3 covers 15 residues. Note on this clonotype: The target antigen is unknown.

Every TCR library drew on about 3.5 ug of total RNA. cDNA synthesis was performed in eight separate reactions for each sample. Following a re-call of the 5' RACE reads, TCRdb has one entry per CDR3 protein and lacks DNA. This sample's table has about 380,000 distinct CDR3 sequences. This receptor was taken from a human donor with ulcerative colitis or Crohn's disease, or a healthy co-twin of an affected twin (not recorded which). The chain couples TRBV5-4 to TRBJ1-6. The sequencing input was blood. The CDR3 region is CASSLAQGFNSPLHF.